This entry lists 8 T cell receptor beta chains sequenced from one sample in a study of blood T cells in healthy people across ages. Using a J-beta primer mix together with a sample-barcoded 5' primer, a second PCR was run for roughly 7 to 12 cycles. TCRdb reprocessed the 5' RACE reads with MiXCR, giving one entry per CDR3 protein. The top ten hold approximately 17% of the sample, which has 1,100,000 or so distinct CDR3 sequences, less than 50% seen once. Sequencing used blood. The receptor source for this set is an older woman in good health.

J is TRBJ1-5 and V is TRBV6-1, with 7 bases that match TRBD1. The CDR3 extends over 13 amino acids. Germline V gives CDR1 MNHNS, CDR2 SASEGT. The V and J ends lost 3 bases and 7 bases, in that order; junction bases with no gene match: 3. CDR3 sequence (DNA): TGTGCCAGCAGTGAGGGACAGAAGCAGCCCCAGCATTTT. Its protein is CASSEGQKQPQHF.

This clonotype was observed a handful of times. This chain's CDR3 is CASSVVGDRRGEQYF. DNA for the CDR3: TGTGCCAGCAGCGTAGTCGGAGACAGAAGGGGCGAGCAGTACTTC. This chain links TRBV9 with TRBJ2-4; TRBD1 is a possible D gene (5 bases). The J call may be in error: the DNA end matches TRBJ2-7 better. The CDR3 contains 15 residues. The germline gives CDR1 SGDLS, CDR2 YYNGEE.

This clonotype was observed once. V usage is TRBV7-9 and J usage is TRBJ2-5; TRBD1 matches 11 bases. The end of the DNA fits TRBJ2-1 better, so the J call may be wrong. Germline CDR1 and CDR2: SEHNR and FQNEAQ (reference sequence). The CDR3 is made up of 15 amino acids. CDR3 in amino acids: CASSSQDRGHETQFF. The CDR3 DNA is TGTGCCAGCAGCTCCCAGGACAGGGGGCATGAGACCCAGTTCTTC.

The chain joins TRBV12-3 or TRBV12-4 to TRBJ1-2, with 8 bases that match TRBD1. The V gene end was trimmed by 5 bases and the J gene end by 4 bases; junction bases not matched to a gene: 6. The CDR3 sequence is 14 residues long. The CDR3 DNA is TGTGCCAGCAGTGTGGCGACAGGGGTCTATGGCTACACCTTC. Translation: CASSVATGVYGYTF.

This clonotype was seen a handful of times. The CDR3 bases are TGTGCCAGCAAGCTCGGCCGGAGACAAGAGACCCAGTACTTC. This translates into CASKLGRRQETQYF. The chain uses TRBV6-6 and TRBJ2-5; D is unresolved. The CDR3 consists of 14 residues. Germline V gene lookup returns CDR1 MNHNY and CDR2 SVGAGI (reference sequence). Trimming stripped 7 bases from V and 2 bases from J, with 14 bases between.

The chain employs TRBV20-1 and TRBJ2-3, with a tentative D call TRBD1 (5 bases). Germline CDR1 is DFQATT and CDR2 is SNEGSKA (reference sequence). The CDR3 totals 15 residues. With 6 bases removed from V and 0 bases from J, the gap between germline ends came to 16 bases. CDR3 coding DNA: TGCAGTGCCGATACAGGCGCCTCTAGCACAGATACGCAGTATTTT. Translated, it gives CSADTGASSTDTQYF.

The chain recombines TRBV30 with TRBJ2-7; 8 bases line up with TRBD1. Unmatched junction bases numbered 11, after V lost 0 bases and J lost 7 bases. Germline V lookup: CDR1 GTSNPN, CDR2 SVGIG (reference sequence). The CDR3 runs to 15 residues. The CDR3 reads CAWSVRRAGGQEQYF. As DNA, the CDR3 is TGTGCCTGGAGTGTCCGTCGGGCAGGGGGCCAAGAGCAGTACTTC.

The chain combines TRBV27 with TRBJ2-7; 16 bases are shared with TRBD2. Losses at the gene ends were 6 bases for V and 4 bases for J; bases not matched to a gene: 9. CDR1 and CDR2 from the germline V gene are MNHEY and SMNVEV (reference sequence). This CDR3 region has 17 residues. The CDR3 here is CASSMGTSGRAVYEQYF. CDR3 sequence (DNA): TGTGCCAGCAGCATGGGGACTAGCGGGAGGGCCGTGTACGAGCAGTACTTC.